Sequencing of this T cell receptor (beta chain) was carried out in a study of cytomegalovirus exposure and HLA in healthy donors. Measured with immunoSEQ multiplex PCR; TCRdb has only the in-frame clones, and not every one. The sample shows some 290,000 clones, approximately 85% of them seen only once. This CDR3 has 14 amino acids. Germline CDR1 reads LNHDA; CDR2 reads SQIVND (reference sequence). Losses at the gene ends were 3 bases for V and 4 bases for J; bases not matched to a gene: 3. This receptor was identified in a man aged 25 to 40 in good health and CMV-seronegative. Input material: PBMCs. This chain joins TRBV19 and TRBJ1-1; TRBD1 matches at 9 bases. The CDR3 here is CASSILTGGTEAFF. CDR3 coding DNA: TGTGCCAGTAGTATTCTGACAGGGGGCACTGAAGCTTTCTTT.